The T cell receptor (beta chain) under discussion was sequenced for a study of blood T cell repertoires in COVID-19. At the level of the study: Acute-phase and convalescent COVID-19 samples originated in the United States, Italy and Spain.

The germline CDR1 and CDR2 sequences are SNHLY and FYNNEI. The ends lost 4 bases at V and 1 base at J; junction bases unmatched: 12. CDR3 length: 19 residues. This clone was observed a single time. Original processing methods: Cell counts per sample came from amplifying reference gene primers. Produced via immunoSEQ multiplex PCR; TCRdb's table is partial and in-frame only. V, J and clone size derive from that table, while D and trimming were established from the DNA sequence. The sample records about 71,000 clones, about nine tenths being singletons. Sequenced sample: peripheral blood. This TCR came from a man aged 25 to 45 with acute or convalescent COVID-19. This chain uses TRBV2 with TRBJ2-2; 10 bases match TRBD1. The CDR3 here is CASSGRQGAYRLNTGELFF. DNA for the CDR3: TGTGCCAGCAGTGGTCGACAGGGGGCGTACCGACTGAACACCGGGGAGCTGTTTTTT.